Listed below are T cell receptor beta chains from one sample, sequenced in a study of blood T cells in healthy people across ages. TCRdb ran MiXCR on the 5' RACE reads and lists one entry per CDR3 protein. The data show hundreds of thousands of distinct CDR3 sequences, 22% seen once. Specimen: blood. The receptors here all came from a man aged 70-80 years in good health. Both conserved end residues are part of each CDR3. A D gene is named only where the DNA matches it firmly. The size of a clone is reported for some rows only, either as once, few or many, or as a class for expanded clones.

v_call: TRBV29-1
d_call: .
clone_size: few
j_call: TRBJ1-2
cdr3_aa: CSVAGAAF
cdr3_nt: TGCAGCGTGGCAGGGGCCGCCTTC

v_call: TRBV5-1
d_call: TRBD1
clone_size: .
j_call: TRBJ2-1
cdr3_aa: CASRLWTGGSNEQFF
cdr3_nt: TGCGCCAGCCGATTATGGACAGGGGGCTCCAATGAGCAGTTCTTC

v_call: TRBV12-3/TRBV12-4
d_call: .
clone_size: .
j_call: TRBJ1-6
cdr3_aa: CASSPRGRKASPLHF
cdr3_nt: TGTGCCAGCAGCCCCCGAGGACGAAAAGCCTCACCCCTCCACTTT

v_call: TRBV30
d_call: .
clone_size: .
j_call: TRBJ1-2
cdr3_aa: CAWSVTGYYGYTF
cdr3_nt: TGTGCCTGGAGTGTAACAGGGTACTATGGCTACACCTTC

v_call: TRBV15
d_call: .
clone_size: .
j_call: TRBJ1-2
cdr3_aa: CATSRDRAGGYTF
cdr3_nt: TGTGCCACCAGCAGAGATCGTGCGGGGGGCTACACCTTC

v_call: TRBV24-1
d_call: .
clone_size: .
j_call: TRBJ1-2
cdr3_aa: CATVGTSDYGYTF
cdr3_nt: TGTGCCACCGTCGGGACGTCAGACTATGGCTACACCTTC

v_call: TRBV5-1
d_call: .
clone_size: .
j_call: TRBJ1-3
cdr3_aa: CASREGRLVDTIYF
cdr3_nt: TGCGCCAGCAGGGAGGGACGGCTCGTGGACACCATATATTTT

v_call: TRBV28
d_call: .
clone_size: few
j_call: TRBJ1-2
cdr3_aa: CASMVTNYGYTF
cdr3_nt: TGTGCCAGCATGGTTACCAACTATGGCTACACCTTC

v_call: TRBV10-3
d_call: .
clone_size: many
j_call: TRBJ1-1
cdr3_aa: CAISERGKGEAFF
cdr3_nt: TGTGCCATCAGTGAACGGGGAAAGGGTGAAGCTTTCTTT

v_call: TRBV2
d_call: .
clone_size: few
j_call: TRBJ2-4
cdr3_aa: CASRNQGRFENIQYF
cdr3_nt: TGTGCCAGCAGGAACCAGGGGAGGTTTGAAAACATTCAGTACTTC

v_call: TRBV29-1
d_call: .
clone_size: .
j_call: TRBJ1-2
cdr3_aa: CSTRDEPTDGYTF
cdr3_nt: TGCAGCACTCGGGACGAACCCACTGATGGCTACACCTTC

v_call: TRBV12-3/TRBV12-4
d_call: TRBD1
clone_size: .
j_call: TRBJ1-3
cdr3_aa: CASSLDRGVVGNTIYF
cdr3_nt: TGTGCCAGCAGTCTGGACAGGGGCGTTGTGGGAAACACCATATATTTT

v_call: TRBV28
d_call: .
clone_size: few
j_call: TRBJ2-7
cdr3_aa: CASSSGAPGEQYF
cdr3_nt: TGTGCCAGCAGTTCAGGGGCCCCAGGCGAGCAGTACTTC

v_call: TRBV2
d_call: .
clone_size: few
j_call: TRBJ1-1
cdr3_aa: CASSEGLGRGNTEAFF
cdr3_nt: TGTGCCAGCAGTGAAGGGTTAGGCAGGGGTAACACTGAAGCTTTCTTT

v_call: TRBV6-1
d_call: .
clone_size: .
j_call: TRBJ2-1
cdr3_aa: CVSREEITYNEQFF
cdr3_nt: TGTGTCAGCAGAGAGGAGATAACCTACAATGAGCAGTTCTTC

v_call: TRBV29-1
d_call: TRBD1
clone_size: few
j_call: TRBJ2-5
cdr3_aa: CSAPGQGTETQYF
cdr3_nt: TGCAGCGCACCGGGACAGGGAACCGAGACCCAGTACTTC

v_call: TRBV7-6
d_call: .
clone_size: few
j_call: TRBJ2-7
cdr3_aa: CASSPPRGPLYEQYF
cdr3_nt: TGTGCCAGCAGCCCCCCTAGAGGGCCTCTCTACGAGCAGTACTTC

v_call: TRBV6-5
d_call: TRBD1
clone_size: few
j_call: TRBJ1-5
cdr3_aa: CASRTGYSNQPQHF
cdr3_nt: TGTGCCTCACGGACAGGATATAGCAATCAGCCCCAGCATTTT

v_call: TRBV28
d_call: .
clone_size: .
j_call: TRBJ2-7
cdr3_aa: CASSSTGIAIGEQYF
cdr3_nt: TGTGCCAGCAGTTCGACAGGTATAGCCATCGGCGAGCAGTACTTC

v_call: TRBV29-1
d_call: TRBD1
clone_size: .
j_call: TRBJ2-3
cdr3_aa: CSVLRDYRQGRGSDTQYF
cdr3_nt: TGCAGCGTGCTGCGTGACTATCGACAGGGCCGAGGTTCAGATACGCAGTATTTT

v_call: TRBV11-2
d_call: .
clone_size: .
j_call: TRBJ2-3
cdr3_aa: CASSLNGQTTDTQYF
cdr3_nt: TGTGCCAGCAGCTTAAACGGACAGACCACAGATACGCAGTATTTT

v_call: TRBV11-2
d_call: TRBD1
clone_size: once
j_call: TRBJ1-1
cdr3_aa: CASRRGTGVTEAFF
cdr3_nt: TGTGCCAGCAGGCGAGGGACAGGGGTCACTGAAGCTTTCTTT

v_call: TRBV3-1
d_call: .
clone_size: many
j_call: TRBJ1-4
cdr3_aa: CASSQAVFRQTATNEKLFF
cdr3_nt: TGTGCCAGCAGCCAAGCAGTGTTCCGTCAGACTGCAACTAATGAAAAACTGTTTTTT

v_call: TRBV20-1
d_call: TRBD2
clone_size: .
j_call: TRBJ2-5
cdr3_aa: CSARSPSGNGAQYF
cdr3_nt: TGCAGTGCTAGATCACCTAGCGGAAACGGGGCCCAGTACTTC

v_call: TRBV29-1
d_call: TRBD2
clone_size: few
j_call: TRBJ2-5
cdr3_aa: CSVGTSGSQETQYF
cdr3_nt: TGCAGCGTAGGGACTAGCGGGAGCCAAGAGACCCAGTACTTC

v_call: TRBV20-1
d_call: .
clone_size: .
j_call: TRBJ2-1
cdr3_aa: CSARVRLAPFSYNEQFF
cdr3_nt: TGCAGTGCTAGGGTAAGACTCGCGCCTTTCTCCTACAATGAGCAGTTCTTC

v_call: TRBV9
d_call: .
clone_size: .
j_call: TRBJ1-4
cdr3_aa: CASSVGQGKEKLFF
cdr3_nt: TGTGCCAGCAGCGTAGGGCAGGGGAAGGAAAAACTGTTTTTT

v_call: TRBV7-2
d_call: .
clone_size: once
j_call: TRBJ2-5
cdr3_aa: CASSLGSASRETQYF
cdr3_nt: TGTGCCAGCAGCCTCGGTTCGGCCAGCAGGGAGACCCAGTACTTC

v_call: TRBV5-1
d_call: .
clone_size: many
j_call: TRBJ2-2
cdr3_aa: CASSLATGANTGELFF
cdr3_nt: TGCGCCAGCAGCTTGGCGACGGGGGCCAACACCGGGGAGCTGTTTTTT

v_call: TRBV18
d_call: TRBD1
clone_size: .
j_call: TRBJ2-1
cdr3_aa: CASSPPGTGGNEQFF
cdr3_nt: TGTGCCAGCTCACCCCCCGGGACAGGGGGCAATGAGCAGTTCTTC

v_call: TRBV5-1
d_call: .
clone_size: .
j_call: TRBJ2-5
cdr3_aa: CASSFMPEQETQYF
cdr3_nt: TGCGCCAGCAGCTTCATGCCAGAACAAGAGACCCAGTACTTC

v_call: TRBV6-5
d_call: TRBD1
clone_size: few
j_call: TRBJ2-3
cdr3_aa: CASTLQGTDTQYF
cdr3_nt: TGTGCCAGCACTTTACAGGGGACAGATACGCAGTATTTT

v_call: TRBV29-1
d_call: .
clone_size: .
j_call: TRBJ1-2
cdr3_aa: CTRGRRGAYGYTF
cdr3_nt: TGCACACGGGGAAGAAGGGGAGCGTACGGCTACACCTTC

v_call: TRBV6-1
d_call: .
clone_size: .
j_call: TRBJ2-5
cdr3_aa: CASSEISETQYF
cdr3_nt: TGTGCCAGCAGTGAAATTTCGGAGACCCAGTACTTC

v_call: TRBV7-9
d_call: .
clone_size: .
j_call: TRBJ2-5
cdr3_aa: CASSLMPVSLGWFF
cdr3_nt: TGTGCCAGCAGCTTAATGCCGGTTTCCCTGGGATGGTTCTTC

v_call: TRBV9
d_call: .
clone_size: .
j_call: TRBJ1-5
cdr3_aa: CASSVDQQSSNQPQHF
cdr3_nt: TGTGCCAGCAGCGTAGACCAGCAGAGCAGCAATCAGCCCCAGCATTTT

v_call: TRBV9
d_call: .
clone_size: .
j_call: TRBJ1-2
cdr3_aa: CASSVSAQGYYGYTF
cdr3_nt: TGTGCCAGCAGCGTAAGCGCCCAGGGTTACTATGGCTACACCTTC

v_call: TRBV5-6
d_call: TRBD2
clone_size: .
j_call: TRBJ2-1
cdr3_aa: CASSHLGLADNNEQFF
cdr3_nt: TGTGCCAGCAGCCACCTGGGACTAGCGGATAACAATGAGCAGTTCTTC

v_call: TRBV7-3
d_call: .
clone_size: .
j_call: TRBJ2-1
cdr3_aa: CASSLGQPGLSYNEQFF
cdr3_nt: TGTGCCAGCAGCTTAGGGCAGCCGGGACTTTCCTACAATGAGCAGTTCTTC

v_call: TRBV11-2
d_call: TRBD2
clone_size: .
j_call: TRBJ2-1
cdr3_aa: CASSLERTSGGWNEQFF
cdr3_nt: TGTGCCAGCAGCTTAGAGAGGACTAGCGGGGGATGGAATGAGCAGTTCTTC

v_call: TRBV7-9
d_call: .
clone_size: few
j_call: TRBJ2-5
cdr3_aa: CASSSIRSEETQYF
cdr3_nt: TGTGCCAGCAGCAGTATACGGTCCGAAGAGACCCAGTACTTC

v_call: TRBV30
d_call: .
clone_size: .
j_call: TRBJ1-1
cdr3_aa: CAWSVQRYTEAFF
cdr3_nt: TGTGCCTGGAGTGTACAAAGGTATACTGAAGCTTTCTTT

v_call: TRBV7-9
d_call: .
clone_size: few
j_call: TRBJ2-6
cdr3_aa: CASSLVVTSGANVLTF
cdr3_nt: TGTGCCAGCAGCTTAGTGGTGACCTCTGGGGCCAACGTCCTGACTTTC

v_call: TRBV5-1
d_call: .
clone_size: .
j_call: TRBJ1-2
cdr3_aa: CASSLGNSGYTF
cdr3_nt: TGCGCCAGCAGCTTGGGGAATAGTGGCTACACCTTC

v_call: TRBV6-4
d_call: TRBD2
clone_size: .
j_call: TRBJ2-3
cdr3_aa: CASRGLAGSTDTQYF
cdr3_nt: TGTGCCAGCAGAGGACTAGCGGGCAGCACAGATACGCAGTATTTT

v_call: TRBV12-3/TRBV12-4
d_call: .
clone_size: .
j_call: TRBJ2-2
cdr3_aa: CASSFSGGRGVTGELFF
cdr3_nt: TGTGCCAGCAGTTTCTCCGGCGGAAGGGGGGTTACCGGGGAGCTGTTTTTT

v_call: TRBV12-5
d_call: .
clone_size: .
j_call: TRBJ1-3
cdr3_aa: CASGGVTYSSGNTIYF
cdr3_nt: TGTGCTAGTGGTGGGGTGACATATTCCTCTGGAAACACCATATATTTT

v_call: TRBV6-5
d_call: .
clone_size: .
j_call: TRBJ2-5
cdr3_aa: CASRLTHSQETQYF
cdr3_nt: TGTGCCAGCAGGTTGACCCACAGCCAAGAGACCCAGTACTTC

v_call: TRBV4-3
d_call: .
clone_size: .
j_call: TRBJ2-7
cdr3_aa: CASSQGRAYYEQYF
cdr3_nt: TGCGCCAGCAGCCAGGGCAGGGCCTACTACGAGCAGTACTTC

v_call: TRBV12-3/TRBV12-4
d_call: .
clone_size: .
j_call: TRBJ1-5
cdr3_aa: CASSFVQSNQPQHF
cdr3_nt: TGTGCCAGCAGTTTTGTCCAAAGCAATCAGCCCCAGCATTTT

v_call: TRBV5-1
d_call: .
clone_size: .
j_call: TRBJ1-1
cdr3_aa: CASSTPTGKTGPNTEAFF
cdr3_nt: TGCGCCAGCAGCACACCGACGGGGAAAACAGGACCGAACACTGAAGCTTTCTTT

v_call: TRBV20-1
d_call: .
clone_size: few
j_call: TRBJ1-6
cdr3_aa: CSARRGTPMNNSPLHF
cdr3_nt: TGCAGTGCTAGAAGGGGGACACCTATGAATAATTCACCCCTCCACTTT

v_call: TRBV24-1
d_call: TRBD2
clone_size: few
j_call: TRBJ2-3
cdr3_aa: CATSEGEGDTQYF
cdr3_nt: TGTGCCACCAGTGAAGGGGAGGGAGATACGCAGTATTTT